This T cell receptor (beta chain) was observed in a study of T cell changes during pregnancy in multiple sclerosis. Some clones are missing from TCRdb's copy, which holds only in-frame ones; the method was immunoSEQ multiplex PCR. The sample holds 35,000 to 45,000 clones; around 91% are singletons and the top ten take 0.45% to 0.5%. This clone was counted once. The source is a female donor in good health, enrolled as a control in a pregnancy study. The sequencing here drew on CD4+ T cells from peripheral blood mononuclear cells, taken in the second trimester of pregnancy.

The CDR3 is CASSMTSGASDTQYF. CDR3 nucleotides: TGTGCCAGTAGTATGACTAGCGGGGCCTCAGATACGCAGTATTTT. The chain links TRBV19 to TRBJ2-3; 11 nucleotides agree with TRBD2. V gave up 3 bases and J gave up 4 bases; unmatched junction bases: 3. From germline, CDR1 is LNHDA and CDR2 SQIVND (reference sequence). The CDR3 extends over 15 amino acids.